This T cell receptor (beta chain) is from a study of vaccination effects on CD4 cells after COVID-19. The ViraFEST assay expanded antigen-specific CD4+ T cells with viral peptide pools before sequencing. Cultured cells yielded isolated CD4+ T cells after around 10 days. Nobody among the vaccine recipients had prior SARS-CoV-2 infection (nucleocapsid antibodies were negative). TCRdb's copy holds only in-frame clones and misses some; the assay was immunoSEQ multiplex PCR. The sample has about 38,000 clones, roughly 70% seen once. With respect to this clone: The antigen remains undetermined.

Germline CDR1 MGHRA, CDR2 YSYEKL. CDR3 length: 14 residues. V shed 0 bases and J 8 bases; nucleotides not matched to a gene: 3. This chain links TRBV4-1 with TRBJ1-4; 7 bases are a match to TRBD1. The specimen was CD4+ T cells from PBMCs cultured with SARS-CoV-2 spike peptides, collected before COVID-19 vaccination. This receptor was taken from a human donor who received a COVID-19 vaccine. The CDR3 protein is CASSQDTGAEKLFF. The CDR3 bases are TGCGCCAGCAGCCAAGACACAGGGGCGGAAAAACTGTTTTTT.